This T cell receptor (beta chain) was sequenced in a study of STAT5B mutations in CD4+ large granular lymphocyte leukemia. The repertoire was sequenced with immunoSEQ multiplex PCR; TCRdb's copy has only in-frame clones and lacks some. The sample carries around 30,000 clones, just under 75% recorded once. This CDR3 has 14 residues. The germline V and J ends were trimmed by 8 bases and 2 bases, with 16 bases remaining between them. Germline-derived CDR1 and CDR2 are MNHNS and SASEGT. J is TRBJ2-7 and V is TRBV6-1, with D perhaps matching TRBD2 (6 bases). The TCR was taken from a human donor in good health. The sequenced material came from CD4+ T cells from blood buffy coats. The CDR3 nucleotides are TGTGCCAGCCGCTGGGGGGAGGTGGCCTACGAGCAGTACTTC. Amino acid sequence: CASRWGEVAYEQYF.